This T cell receptor (beta chain) was obtained from a study of cytomegalovirus exposure and HLA in healthy donors. In the PCR, 60 Vbeta and 13 Jbeta primers were used. TCRdb's copy holds only in-frame clones and misses some; the assay was immunoSEQ multiplex PCR. The repertoire has 100,000 to 120,000 clones, 75% to 80% of them found once; the top ten carry 1.3%. This CDR3 region has 13 residues. V shed 4 bases and J shed 8 bases, with 12 bases lying between them. Germline CDR1 and CDR2: LNHDA and SQIVND (reference sequence). Points from the study as a whole: The study flagged some 180 TCR beta chains as cytomegalovirus-associated.

On this clone: Its antigen is not identified.

The sequenced sample consisted of PBMCs. This TCR was recovered from a woman aged 25 to 39 in good health and CMV-seronegative. This chain joins TRBV19 and TRBJ2-1; weak D call: TRBD2 (5 bases). The CDR3 spells CASSKLVADEQFF. CDR3 nucleotides: TGTGCCAGTAGTAAACTAGTTGCGGATGAGCAGTTCTTC.